Sequencing of this T cell receptor (beta chain) was carried out in a study of blood T cell repertoires in COVID-19. Study-level background: The United States, Italy and Spain provided the acute and convalescent COVID-19 samples. PBMCs, B-cell-depleted T cells, or T cells provided the cDNA or gDNA that made up the material.

The table lists this clone with a few counts. CDR1 and CDR2 from the germline V gene are WNHNN and SYGVQD (reference sequence). V was trimmed by 6 bases and J by 4 bases, leaving 12 bases between them. CDR3 length: 13 residues. Study processing details: Estimated nucleated cell counts came from reference gene primer amplification. Here immunoSEQ multiplex PCR was the method, and the copy in TCRdb shows in-frame clones only, minus some. The DNA gave D and trimming, while V, J and clone size come from that table. The sample holds tens of thousands of clones; around 79% are singletons and the top ten take approximately 33%.

This rearrangement joins TRBV10-1 to TRBJ2-5; a possible D gene is TRBD1 (6 bases). The TCR sequence derives from a woman aged 80 or over with acute or convalescent COVID-19. The specimen was peripheral blood. CDR3 region: CASSRGVRETQYF. CDR3 bases: TGCGCCAGCAGCAGGGGTGTGCGAGAGACCCAGTACTTC.